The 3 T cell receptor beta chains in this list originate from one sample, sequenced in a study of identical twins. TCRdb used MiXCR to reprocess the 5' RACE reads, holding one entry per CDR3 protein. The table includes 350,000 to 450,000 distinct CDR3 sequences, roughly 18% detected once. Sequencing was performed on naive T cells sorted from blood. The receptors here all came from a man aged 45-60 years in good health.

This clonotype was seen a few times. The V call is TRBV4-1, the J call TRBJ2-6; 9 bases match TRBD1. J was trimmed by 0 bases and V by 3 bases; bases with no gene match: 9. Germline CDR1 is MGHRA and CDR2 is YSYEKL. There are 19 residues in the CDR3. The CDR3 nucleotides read TGCGCCAGCAGCCACAAACCGGGACAGGGATCCTCTGGGGCCAACGTCCTGACTTTC. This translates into CASSHKPGQGSSGANVLTF.

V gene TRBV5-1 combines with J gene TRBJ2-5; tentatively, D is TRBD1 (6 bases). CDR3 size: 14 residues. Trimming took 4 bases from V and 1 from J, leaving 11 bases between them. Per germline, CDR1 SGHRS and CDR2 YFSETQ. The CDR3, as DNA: TGCGCCAGCAGCGTAACAGGGAGCCAAGAGACCCAGTACTTC. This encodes CASSVTGSQETQYF.

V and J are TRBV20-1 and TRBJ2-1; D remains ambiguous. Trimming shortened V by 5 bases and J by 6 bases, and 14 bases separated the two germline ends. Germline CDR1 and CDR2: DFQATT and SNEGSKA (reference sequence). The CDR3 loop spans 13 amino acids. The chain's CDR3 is CSASDIRSNEQFF. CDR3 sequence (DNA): TGCAGTGCTTCGGATATAAGAAGCAATGAGCAGTTCTTC.